The sequence of this T cell receptor (beta chain) was determined in a study of PD-1 blockade in mismatch repair-deficient tumors. Looking at the study overall: Patients had 12 mismatch repair-deficient cancer types, all previously treated and progressing. Points from the study as a whole: Rapid post-treatment expansion, then contraction, generally preceding radiologic response, marked tumor-resident clones.

The length of the CDR3 is 12 residues. Trimming took off 1 base at V and 5 bases at J, with 5 bases between the two ends. Looked up from germline, CDR1 is SNHLY and CDR2 is FYNNEI. This clone has more than one count but fewer than ten. What it recognizes is unknown. Some clones are missing from TCRdb's copy, which holds only in-frame ones; the method was immunoSEQ multiplex PCR. Here the sample spans about 810 clones, 69% being singletons. The time point: archival surgical resection tumor tissue. Mismatch repair deficiency was confirmed in all patients, by PCR or immunohistochemistry. TCR sequencing covered a few patients who responded to pembrolizumab.

V and J are TRBV2 and TRBJ1-2, with D uncertain. The sequence came from an adult with mismatch repair-deficient cancer. The specimen was primary tumor tissue, collected from a patient treated with pembrolizumab. The CDR3 protein is CASSEEPYGYTF. The CDR3 DNA is TGTGCCAGCAGTGAAGAGCCGTATGGCTACACCTTC.